The T cell receptor beta chain described here comes from a study of beta chain features in type 1 diabetes. Via CD45RO/CCR7/CD25/CD127/CD95/CD27, cells of the CD4+ naive, central memory, regulatory and stem cell-like memory subsets were sorted. The V gene's germline CDR1 is SGHRS and CDR2 YFSETQ. Trimming pared 1 base from V and 0 bases from J, leaving 5 bases between. The CDR3 consists of 15 residues. What was sequenced were expressed TCRB transcripts, since all of the isolated RNA had been reverse transcribed. Some clones are missing from TCRdb's copy, which holds only in-frame ones; the method was immunoSEQ multiplex PCR. The sample contains roughly 140,000 clones, 11% of which appear only once. There are a few counts of this clone.

This clonotype originated in a man younger than 30 in good health. Sequencing was carried out using central memory CD4+ T cells from blood. This rearrangement joins TRBV5-1 to TRBJ2-6; D gene unclear. CDR3 residues: CASSLTDSGANVLTF. The CDR3 coding sequence is TGCGCCAGCAGCTTGACAGACTCTGGGGCCAACGTCCTGACTTTC.